The 12 T cell receptor beta chains given below trace back to one sample, sequenced in a study of cytotoxic CD8 clonotypes in ibrutinib-treated CLL. The table came from immunoSEQ multiplex PCR; TCRdb's copy has only in-frame clones and leaves some out. Of roughly 220,000 clones in the sample, nearly 80% are singletons; the top ten hold approximately 10%. This sample comprised PBMCs, obtained after 12 months of ibrutinib treatment. These receptors were obtained from a human donor with chronic lymphocytic leukemia.

The chain uses TRBV21-1 and TRBJ1-5; the table calls TRBD1, which could not be checked here. TRBV21-1 is a known pseudogene. The CDR3 is made up of 16 amino acids. Here the CDR3 reads CASSHGHLPKNPPQHF. The CDR3 nucleotides are TGTGCCAGCAGCCACGGACACCTCCCGAAAAATCCCCCCCAGCATTTT.

The genes are TRBV6-1 and TRBJ2-7; D is ambiguous. The CDR3 covers 13 residues. The V end was cut by 8 bases, the J end by 1 base, with 12 bases between. The germline V gene has CDR1 MNHNS and CDR2 SASEGT. Here the CDR3 reads CASLRYPSYEQYF. CDR3 DNA: TGTGCCAGCCTCCGTTACCCTTCCTACGAGCAGTACTTC.

The gene calls are TRBV6-5 and TRBJ2-7; weak D call: TRBD2 (5 bases). Between the trimmed V and J ends, which lost 7 bases and 1 base, there was a span of 11 bases. Looked up from germline, CDR1 is MNHEY and CDR2 is SVGAGI. This CDR3 has 13 amino acids. Here the CDR3 reads CASKEAGSYEQYF. The CDR3 region has the DNA TGTGCCAGCAAGGAGGCCGGATCCTACGAGCAGTACTTC.

The V and J genes are TRBV7-9 and TRBJ2-3; D gene unclear. CDR1 and CDR2 (germline): SEHNR, FQNEAQ (reference sequence). This CDR3 comprises 14 residues. The V end was cut by 1 base, the J end by 6 bases, with 11 bases between. The CDR3 bases are TGTGCCAGCAGCTTAGATGGCGCGAGGGATACGCAGTATTTT. Protein: CASSLDGARDTQYF.

This sequence joins TRBV7-9 and TRBJ2-1, with 11 bases aligning to TRBD2. This CDR3 is 19 amino acids long. The junction had 16 bases not matched to a gene; V was cut back by 8 bases and J by 1 base. Germline V lookup: CDR1 SEHNR, CDR2 FQNEAQ (reference sequence). For the CDR3, the DNA is TGTGCCAGCCTGGGGGGGCTAGCGGGAGGTGTTAGGTCCTACAATGAGCAGTTCTTC. Translation: CASLGGLAGGVRSYNEQFF.

V usage is TRBV28 and J usage is TRBJ2-1; D gene unclear. CDR1 is MDHEN and CDR2 is SYDVKM in the germline V gene. This CDR3 spans 11 amino acids. V was cut by 6 bases and J by 4 bases, with 4 bases left in between. CDR3 sequence reads: CASRDYNEQFF. In nucleotides, the CDR3 is TGTGCCAGCAGAGATTACAATGAGCAGTTCTTC.

The V gene is TRBV6-5, the J gene TRBJ2-7; 10 bases are a match to TRBD1. The V gene's germline CDR1 is MNHEY and CDR2 SVGAGI. V dropped 0 bases and J dropped 3; count of bases not matched to a gene: 2. CDR3 length: 15 residues. CDR3 loop: CASSYSGTGDYEQYF. CDR3 sequence (DNA): TGTGCCAGCAGTTACTCGGGGACAGGGGACTACGAGCAGTACTTC.

This chain joins TRBV27 and TRBJ1-2, with D possibly TRBD1 on 5 matching bases. Germline CDR1 and CDR2: MNHEY and SMNVEV (reference sequence). CDR3 size: 13 residues. The V gene lost 5 bases and the J gene lost 3 bases, with 10 bases spanning the gap. The CDR3 DNA sequence: TGTGCCAGCAGTCCCCAGGGCCACTATGGCTACACCTTC. Its protein product is CASSPQGHYGYTF.

This clone was seen ten or more times. The V gene is TRBV7-9, the J gene TRBJ1-2; maybe TRBD1 (5 bases). V lost 3 bases, J lost 6 bases, and 14 bases lay in between. This CDR3 is built from 14 residues. The germline gives CDR1 SEHNR, CDR2 FQNEAQ (reference sequence). The CDR3, as DNA: TGTGCCAGCAGCTTTTTCACGACAGAAAATGGCTACACCTTC. Translating it yields CASSFFTTENGYTF.

The genes are TRBV7-8 and TRBJ2-1; 11 nucleotides line up with TRBD2. Trimming at V came to 4 bases and at J to 4 bases, leaving 6 bases not matched to a gene. CDR1 and CDR2 from the germline V gene are SGHVS and FQNEAQ. The CDR3 has 16 residues. The CDR3 reads CASSWRLAGSYNEQFF. The CDR3 DNA is TGTGCCAGCAGCTGGAGACTAGCGGGGAGTTACAATGAGCAGTTCTTC.

J is TRBJ1-6 and V is TRBV12-2. TRBV12-2 corresponds to a pseudogene. The CDR3 totals 19 residues. CDR3 DNA sequence: TGTGCAAGTCGCTTAGTGATTTCGGACCCTGGTGGGTATAATTCACCCCTCCACTTT. Protein product: CASRLVISDPGGYNSPLHF.

The CDR3 DNA is TGTGCCTGGAGTATCCTCGGTTTCGGGGGTTATTATGGCTACACCTTC. It translates to CAWSILGFGGYYGYTF. V usage is TRBV30 and J usage is TRBJ1-2, with D maybe TRBD1 (5 bases). Looked up from germline, CDR1 is GTSNPN and CDR2 is SVGIG (reference sequence). There are 16 residues in the CDR3. Trimming took off 2 bases at V and 5 bases at J, with 21 bases between the two ends.